The TCR beta chain under discussion was sequenced for a study of blood T cell repertoires in COVID-19. Deletions cut 5 bases from V and 0 bases from J, with 14 bases between. CDR1 and CDR2 (germline): MDHEN, SYDVKM. This CDR3 is built from 15 residues. The data were produced by immunoSEQ multiplex PCR, yet TCRdb's version contains in-frame clones alone and is incomplete. The sample lists just under 300,000 clones; more than 85% were seen once. The sequenced material came from peripheral blood. The receptor's source is a man in his 70s with acute or convalescent COVID-19. The chain links TRBV28 to TRBJ2-7; D gene unclear. CDR3 DNA: TGTGCCAGCAGTGTAGACCCGAGACTCTCCTACGAGCAGTACTTC. Translated: CASSVDPRLSYEQYF.